These 2 T cell receptor beta chains were sequenced from one sample in a study of control samples from healthy donors and cancer patients. Assay used: immunoSEQ multiplex PCR; TCRdb lists only in-frame clones, some missing. The table includes 130,000 to 150,000 clones, roughly 94% detected once. Sequences were obtained from PBMCs. Every receptor here comes from a man aged 55 to 70 with colorectal cancer.

The rearrangement links TRBV4-3 to TRBJ1-6; D perhaps matches TRBD1 (5 bases). Trimming shortened V by 0 bases and J by 4 bases, and 10 bases separated the two germline ends. Per the germline V gene, CDR1 is LGHNA and CDR2 is YSLEER. This CDR3 has 16 amino acids. CDR3 residues: CASSQDRQSYNSPLHF. CDR3 bases: TGCGCCAGCAGCCAAGATCGACAGAGTTATAATTCACCCCTCCACTTT.

This clone was seen just once. The gene calls are TRBV2 and TRBJ1-2; tentative D call: TRBD1 (6 bases). Germline CDR1 and CDR2: SNHLY and FYNNEI. V was clipped by 1 base and J by 0 bases, with 9 bases between them. This CDR3 spans 15 amino acids. CDR3 bases: TGTGCCAGCAGTGAAGGGTGGACAGCTAACTATGGCTACACCTTC. This encodes CASSEGWTANYGYTF.